The source of this TCR beta chain is a study of cytomegalovirus exposure and HLA in healthy donors. Study-wide findings and caveats: Likely technical artifact: a cluster of highly shared sequence variants. What a later analysis showed was that several of the most significant clusters appeared linked to common viral pathogens. It was reported in a later analysis that an Asian-associated ancestry cluster showed fewer N-insertions than the roughly 670-donor mean.

With respect to this clone: The antigen remains unidentified.

Primers for the PCR totalled 60 Vbeta and 13 Jbeta. TCRdb's copy holds only in-frame clones and misses some; the assay was immunoSEQ multiplex PCR. This sample has about 130,000 clones, with 74% found just once. CDR1 LNHDA and CDR2 SQIVND come from the germline V gene (reference sequence). The V and J ends lost 6 bases and 0 bases, in that order; junction bases with no gene match: 3. CDR3 length equals 14 residues. The receptor comes from a woman between 45 and 60 years old in good health and CMV-seropositive. The specimen sequenced was PBMCs. This rearrangement joins TRBV19 to TRBJ2-7, with 9 bases aligning to TRBD1. In nucleotides, the CDR3 is TGTGCCAGTAGACCGACAGGGGGCTCCTACGAGCAGTACTTC. The encoded protein is CASRPTGGSYEQYF.